This entry describes one TCR beta chain. The source of the sample is a study of T cell responses to AZD1222 COVID-19 vaccine. The V gene's germline CDR1 is SEHNR and CDR2 FQNEAQ (reference sequence). This CDR3 region has 17 residues. V lost 1 base to trimming and J lost 7 bases, with 17 bases between them. Profiling relied on immunoSEQ multiplex PCR, and the TCRdb table lists in-frame clones only, not all of them. The data contain about 140,000 clones, 85% to 95% of them singletons. The chain couples TRBV7-9 to TRBJ1-6; maybe TRBD1 (5 bases). The material sequenced was peripheral blood, taken 28 days after the second AZD1222 dose. The source is an adult who received the AZD1222 COVID-19 vaccine. The CDR3 DNA reads TGTGCCAGCAGCTTAGGGGACCTTCCTTTCGACAATTCACCCCTCCACTTT. It translates to CASSLGDLPFDNSPLHF.